This TCR beta chain is from a study of blood T cells in healthy people across ages. This clonotype has just a few counts. Primed by a sample-barcoded 5' primer and a J-beta primer mix, a second PCR proceeded for about 6 to 12 cycles. Each CDR3 protein gets one entry after TCRdb re-called the 5' RACE reads with MiXCR. The table includes about 1.7 million distinct CDR3 sequences, 28% detected once. The junction had 8 bases not matched to a gene; V was cut back by 11 bases and J by 5 bases. The CDR3 covers 12 residues. The receptor was derived from a woman aged 25 to 39 in good health. The rearrangement uses TRBV12-3 or TRBV12-4 and TRBJ2-5; 7 bases agree with TRBD1. The source material was blood. CDR3 nucleotides: TGTGCCGTCAAGGGGGCGGGTGAGACCCAGTACTTC. Translated, it gives CAVKGAGETQYF.